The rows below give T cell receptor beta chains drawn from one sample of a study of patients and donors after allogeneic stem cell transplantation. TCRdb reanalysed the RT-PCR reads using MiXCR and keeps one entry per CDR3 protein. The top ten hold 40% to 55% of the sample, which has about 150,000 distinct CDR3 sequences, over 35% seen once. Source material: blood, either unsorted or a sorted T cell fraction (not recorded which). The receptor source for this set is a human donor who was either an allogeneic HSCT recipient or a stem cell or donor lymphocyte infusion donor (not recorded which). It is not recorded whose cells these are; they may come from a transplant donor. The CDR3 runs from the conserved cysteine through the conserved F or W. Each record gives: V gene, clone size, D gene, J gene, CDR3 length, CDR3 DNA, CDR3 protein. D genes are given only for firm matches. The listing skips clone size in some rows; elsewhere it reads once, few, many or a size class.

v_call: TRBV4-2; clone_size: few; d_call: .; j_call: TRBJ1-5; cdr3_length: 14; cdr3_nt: TGTGCCAGCAGCCACAAGGGTGGCAATCAGCCCCAGCATTTT; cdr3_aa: CASSHKGGNQPQHF
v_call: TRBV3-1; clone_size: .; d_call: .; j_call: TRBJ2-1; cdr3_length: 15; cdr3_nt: TGTGCCAGCAGCCCCCTGAACGGGGGAGGGGGTGAGCAGTTCTTC; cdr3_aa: CASSPLNGGGGEQFF
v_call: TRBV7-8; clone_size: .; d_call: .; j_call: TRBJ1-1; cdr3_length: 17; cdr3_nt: TGTGCCAGCAGTTTTTGGATCGTAAGGGGAGTTGGGACTGAAGCTTTCTTT; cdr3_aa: CASSFWIVRGVGTEAFF
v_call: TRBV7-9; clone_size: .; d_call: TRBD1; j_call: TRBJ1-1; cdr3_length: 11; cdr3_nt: TGTGCCAGACAGGGGGGGACTGAAGCTTTCTTT; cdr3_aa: CARQGGTEAFF
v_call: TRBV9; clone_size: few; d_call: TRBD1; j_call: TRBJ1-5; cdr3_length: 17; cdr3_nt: TGTGCCAGCAGCCCTTCTTTCGGGACAGGGGCCAATCAGCCCCAGCATTTT; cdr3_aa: CASSPSFGTGANQPQHF
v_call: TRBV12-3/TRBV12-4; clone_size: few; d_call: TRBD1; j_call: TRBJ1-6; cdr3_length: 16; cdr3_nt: TGTGCCAGCAGTTTAGAGGGGGCCCCGGGGAATTCACCCCTCCACTTT; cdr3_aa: CASSLEGAPGNSPLHF
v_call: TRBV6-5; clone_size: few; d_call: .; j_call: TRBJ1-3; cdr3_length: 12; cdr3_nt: TGTGCCGGGGTTATCGACTTAGACACCATATATTTT; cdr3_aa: CAGVIDLDTIYF
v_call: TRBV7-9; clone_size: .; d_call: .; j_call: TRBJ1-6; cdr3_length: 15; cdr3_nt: TGTGCCAGCAGCTCCGGGGGGGACACGCCATCAGCCCTCCACTTT; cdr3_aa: CASSSGGDTPSALHF
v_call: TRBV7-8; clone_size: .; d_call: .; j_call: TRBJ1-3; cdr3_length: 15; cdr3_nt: TGTGCCAGCAGCTCCCCGGACGGCCTCGGAAACACCATATATTTT; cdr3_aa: CASSSPDGLGNTIYF
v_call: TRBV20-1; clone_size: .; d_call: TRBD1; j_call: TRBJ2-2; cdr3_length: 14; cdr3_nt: TGCAGTGCTAGGGGGGACAGGAACACCGGGGAGCTGTTTTTT; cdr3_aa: CSARGDRNTGELFF
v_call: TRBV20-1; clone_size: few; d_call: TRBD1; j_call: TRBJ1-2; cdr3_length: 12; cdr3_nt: TGCAGTGAAGACAGGGCAAGCTATGGCTACACCTTC; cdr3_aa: CSEDRASYGYTF
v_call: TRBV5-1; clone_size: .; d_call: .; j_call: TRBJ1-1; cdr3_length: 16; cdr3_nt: TGCGCCAGCAGCTTTCCCCCACGGGGGGCAGGCACTGAAGCCTTCTTT; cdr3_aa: CASSFPPRGAGTEAFF
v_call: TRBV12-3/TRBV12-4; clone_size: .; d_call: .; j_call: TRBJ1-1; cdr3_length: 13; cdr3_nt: TGTGCCAGCAGTTTTGAGGTGGTCACTGAAGCTTTCTTT; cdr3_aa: CASSFEVVTEAFF
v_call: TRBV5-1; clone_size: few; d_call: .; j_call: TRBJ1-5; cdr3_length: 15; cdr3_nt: TGCGCCAGCAGCCCCTCCCTTGTGGTTCGACAGCCCCAGCATTTT; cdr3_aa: CASSPSLVVRQPQHF
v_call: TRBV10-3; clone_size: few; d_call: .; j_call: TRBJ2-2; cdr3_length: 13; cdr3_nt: TGTGCCATCAGTGAGAGGGGGACCGGGGAGCTGTTTTTT; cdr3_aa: CAISERGTGELFF
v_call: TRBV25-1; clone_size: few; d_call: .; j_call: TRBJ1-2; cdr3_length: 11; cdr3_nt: TGTGCCAGCAGTGTTACCGGGTTTTACACCTTC; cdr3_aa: CASSVTGFYTF
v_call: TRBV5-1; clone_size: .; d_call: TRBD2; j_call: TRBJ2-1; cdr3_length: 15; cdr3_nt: TGCGCCAGCAGCTGGCTAGCGGGGGGTTTGAATGAGCAGTTCTTC; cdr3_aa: CASSWLAGGLNEQFF
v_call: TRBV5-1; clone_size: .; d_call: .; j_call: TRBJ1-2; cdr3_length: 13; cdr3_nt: TGCGCCAGCAGCATCGGGACCTCCCCGGGCTACACCTTC; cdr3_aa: CASSIGTSPGYTF
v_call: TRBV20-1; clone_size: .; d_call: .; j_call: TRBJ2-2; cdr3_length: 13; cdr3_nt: TGCAGTGCTACGGACACGAACACCGGGGAGCTGTTTTTT; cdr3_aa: CSATDTNTGELFF
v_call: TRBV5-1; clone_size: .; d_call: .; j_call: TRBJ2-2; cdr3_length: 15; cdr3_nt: TGCGCCAGCAGCTTGGCCTCAGGCTACACCGGGGAGCTGTTTTTT; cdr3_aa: CASSLASGYTGELFF
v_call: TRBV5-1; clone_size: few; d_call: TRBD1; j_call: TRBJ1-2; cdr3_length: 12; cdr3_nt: TGCGCCAGCAGCTTTACAGGGGAAGGCTACACCTTC; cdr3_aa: CASSFTGEGYTF
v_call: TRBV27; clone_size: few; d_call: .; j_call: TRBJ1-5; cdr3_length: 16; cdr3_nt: TGTGCCAGCAGCCCGGACATCCCAACATACAATCAGCCCCAGCATTTT; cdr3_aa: CASSPDIPTYNQPQHF